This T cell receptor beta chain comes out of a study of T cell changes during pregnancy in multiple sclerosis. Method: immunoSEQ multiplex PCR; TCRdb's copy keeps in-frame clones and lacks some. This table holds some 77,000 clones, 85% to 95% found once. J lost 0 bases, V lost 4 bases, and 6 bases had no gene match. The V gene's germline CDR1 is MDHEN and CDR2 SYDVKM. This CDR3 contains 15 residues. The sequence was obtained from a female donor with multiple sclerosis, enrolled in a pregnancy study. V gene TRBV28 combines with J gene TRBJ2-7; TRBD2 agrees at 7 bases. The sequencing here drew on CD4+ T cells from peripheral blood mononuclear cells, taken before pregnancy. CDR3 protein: CASSSPGRSSYEQYF. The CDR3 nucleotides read TGTGCCAGCAGTTCCCCCGGGAGGAGCTCCTACGAGCAGTACTTC.